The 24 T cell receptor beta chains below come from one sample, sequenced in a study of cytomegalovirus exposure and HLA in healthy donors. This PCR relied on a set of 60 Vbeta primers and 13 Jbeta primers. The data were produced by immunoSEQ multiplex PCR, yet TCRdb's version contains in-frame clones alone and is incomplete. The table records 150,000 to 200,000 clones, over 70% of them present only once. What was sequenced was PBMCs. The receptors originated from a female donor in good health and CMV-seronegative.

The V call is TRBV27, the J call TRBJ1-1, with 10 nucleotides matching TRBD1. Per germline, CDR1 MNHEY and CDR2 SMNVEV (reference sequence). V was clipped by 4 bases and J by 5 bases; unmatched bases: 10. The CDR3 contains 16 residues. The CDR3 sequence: CASSYLRGQGRTEAFF. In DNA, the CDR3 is TGTGCCAGCAGTTATCTCAGGGGACAGGGGAGGACTGAAGCTTTCTTT.

The chain's CDR3 is CASSGNDRGEQYF. DNA for the CDR3: TGTGCCAGCAGCGGGAACGACAGGGGGGAGCAGTACTTC. This sequence joins TRBV9 and TRBJ2-7; TRBD1 matches 9 bases. Germline CDR1 and CDR2: SGDLS and YYNGEE. Trimming removed 3 bases from V and 7 bases from J; junction bases left unmatched: 5. The CDR3 spans 13 residues.

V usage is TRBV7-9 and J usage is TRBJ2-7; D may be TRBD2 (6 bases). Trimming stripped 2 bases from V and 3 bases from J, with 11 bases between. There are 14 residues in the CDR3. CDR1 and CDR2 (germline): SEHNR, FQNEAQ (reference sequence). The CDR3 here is CASSLLAESYEQYF. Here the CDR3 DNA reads TGTGCCAGCAGCTTATTAGCGGAGAGCTACGAGCAGTACTTC.

The CDR3 protein is CASSPGPTEKYGYTF. The CDR3 nucleotides are TGCGCCAGCAGCCCCGGACCGACAGAGAAATATGGCTACACCTTC. The chain joins TRBV5-1 to TRBJ1-2; TRBD1 might be the D (5 bases). Deletions cut 4 bases from V and 5 bases from J, with 18 bases between. CDR3 length equals 15 residues. Germline lookup yields CDR1 SGHRS and CDR2 YFSETQ.

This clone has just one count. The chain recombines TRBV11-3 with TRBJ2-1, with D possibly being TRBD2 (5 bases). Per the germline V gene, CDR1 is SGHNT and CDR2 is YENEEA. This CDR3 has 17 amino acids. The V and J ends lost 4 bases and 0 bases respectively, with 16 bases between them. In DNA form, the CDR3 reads TGTGCCAGCAGCTATCATGGCGGGTCAAACTCCTACAATGAGCAGTTCTTC. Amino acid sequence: CASSYHGGSNSYNEQFF.

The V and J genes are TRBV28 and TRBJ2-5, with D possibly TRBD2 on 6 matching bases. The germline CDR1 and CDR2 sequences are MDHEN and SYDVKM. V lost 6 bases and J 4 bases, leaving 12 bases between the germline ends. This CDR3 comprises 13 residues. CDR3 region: CASRLGGRETQYF. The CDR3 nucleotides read TGTGCCAGCAGACTGGGGGGACGAGAGACCCAGTACTTC.

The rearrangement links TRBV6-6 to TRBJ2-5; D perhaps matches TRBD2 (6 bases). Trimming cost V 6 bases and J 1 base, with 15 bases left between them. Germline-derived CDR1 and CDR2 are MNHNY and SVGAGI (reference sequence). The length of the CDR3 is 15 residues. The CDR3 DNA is TGTGCCAGCAGCTATCTCGTGGGGGGCCAAGAGACCCAGTACTTC. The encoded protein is CASSYLVGGQETQYF.

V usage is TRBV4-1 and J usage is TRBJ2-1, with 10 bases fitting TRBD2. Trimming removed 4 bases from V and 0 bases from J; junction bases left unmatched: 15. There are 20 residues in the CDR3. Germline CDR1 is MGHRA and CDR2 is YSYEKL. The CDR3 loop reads CASSRGVAGGGSGSYNEQFF. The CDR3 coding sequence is TGCGCCAGCAGCCGCGGAGTAGCGGGGGGCGGTTCAGGCTCCTACAATGAGCAGTTCTTC.

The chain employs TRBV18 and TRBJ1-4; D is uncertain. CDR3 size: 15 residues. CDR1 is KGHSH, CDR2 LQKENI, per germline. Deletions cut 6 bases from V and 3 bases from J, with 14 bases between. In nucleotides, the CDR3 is TGTGCCAGCTCTCCGGGGAAAGGTCCTAATGAAAAACTGTTTTTT. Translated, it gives CASSPGKGPNEKLFF.

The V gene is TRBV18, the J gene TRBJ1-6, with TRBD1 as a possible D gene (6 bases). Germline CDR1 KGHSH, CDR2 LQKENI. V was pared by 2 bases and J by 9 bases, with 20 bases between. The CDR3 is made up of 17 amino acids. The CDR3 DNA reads TGTGCCAGCTCACCATCCACCATCCCAGGGGTGGGTTCACCCCTCCACTTT. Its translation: CASSPSTIPGVGSPLHF.

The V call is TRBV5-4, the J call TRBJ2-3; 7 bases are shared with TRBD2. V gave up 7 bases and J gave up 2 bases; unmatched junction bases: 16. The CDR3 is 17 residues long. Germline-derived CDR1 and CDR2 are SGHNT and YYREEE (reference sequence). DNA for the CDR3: TGTGCCAGCTCTGACGAGAGCGGGGAGGAATACACAGATACGCAGTATTTT. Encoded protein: CASSDESGEEYTDTQYF.

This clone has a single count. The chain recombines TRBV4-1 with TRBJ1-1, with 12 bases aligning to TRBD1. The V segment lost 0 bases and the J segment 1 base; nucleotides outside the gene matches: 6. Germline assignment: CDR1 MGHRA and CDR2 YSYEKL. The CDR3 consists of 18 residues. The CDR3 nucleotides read TGCGCCAGCAGCCAAGAGAACCGGGACAGGGGGCCGAACACTGAAGCTTTCTTT. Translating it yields CASSQENRDRGPNTEAFF.

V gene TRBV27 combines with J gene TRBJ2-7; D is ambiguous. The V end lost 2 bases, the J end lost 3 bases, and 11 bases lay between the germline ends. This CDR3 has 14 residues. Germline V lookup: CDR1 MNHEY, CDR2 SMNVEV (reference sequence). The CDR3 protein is CASSLRQAYYEQYF. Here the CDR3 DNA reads TGTGCCAGCAGTTTACGGCAGGCTTACTACGAGCAGTACTTC.

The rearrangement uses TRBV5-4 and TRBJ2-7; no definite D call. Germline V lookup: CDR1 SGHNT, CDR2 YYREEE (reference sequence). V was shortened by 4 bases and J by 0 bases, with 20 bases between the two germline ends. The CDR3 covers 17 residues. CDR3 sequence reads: CASSPMGSTQISYEQYF. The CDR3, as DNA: TGTGCCAGCAGCCCCATGGGCAGCACCCAAATCTCCTACGAGCAGTACTTC.

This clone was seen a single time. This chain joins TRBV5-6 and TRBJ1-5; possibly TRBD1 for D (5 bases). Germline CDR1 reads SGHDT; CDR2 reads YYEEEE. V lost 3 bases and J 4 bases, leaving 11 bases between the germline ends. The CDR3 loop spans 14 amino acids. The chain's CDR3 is CASSSPGTNQPQHF. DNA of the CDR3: TGTGCCAGCAGCTCTCCAGGGACTAATCAGCCCCAGCATTTT. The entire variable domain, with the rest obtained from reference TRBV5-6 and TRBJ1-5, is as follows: DAGVTQSPTHLIKTRGQQVTLRCSPKSGHDTVSWYQQALGQGPQFIFQYYEEEERQRGNFPDRFSGHQFPNYSSELNVNALLLGDSALYLCASSSPGTNQPQHFGDGTRLSIL.

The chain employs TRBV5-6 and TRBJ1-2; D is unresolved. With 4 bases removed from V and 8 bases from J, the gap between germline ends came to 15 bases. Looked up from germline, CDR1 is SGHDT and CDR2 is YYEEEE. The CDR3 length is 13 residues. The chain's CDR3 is CASSHNVPVGYTF. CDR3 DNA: TGTGCCAGCAGCCACAACGTGCCCGTAGGCTACACCTTC.

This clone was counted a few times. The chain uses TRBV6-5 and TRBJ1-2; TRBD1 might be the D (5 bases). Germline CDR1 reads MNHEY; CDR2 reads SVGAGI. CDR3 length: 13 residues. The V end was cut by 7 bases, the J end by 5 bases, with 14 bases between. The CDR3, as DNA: TGTGCCAGCACCACCCGGGGGTTATATGGCTACACCTTC. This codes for CASTTRGLYGYTF.

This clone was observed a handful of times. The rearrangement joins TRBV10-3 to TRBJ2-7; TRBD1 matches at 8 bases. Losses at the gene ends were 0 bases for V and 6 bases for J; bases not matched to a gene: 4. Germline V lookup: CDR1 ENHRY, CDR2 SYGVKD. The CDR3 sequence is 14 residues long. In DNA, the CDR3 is TGTGCCATCAGTGAGTCAGGGCAGGGGGCCGAGCAGTACTTC. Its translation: CAISESGQGAEQYF.

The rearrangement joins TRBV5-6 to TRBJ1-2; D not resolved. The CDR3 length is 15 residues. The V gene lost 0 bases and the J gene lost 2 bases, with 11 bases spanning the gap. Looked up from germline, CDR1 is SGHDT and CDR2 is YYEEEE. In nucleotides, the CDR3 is TGTGCCAGCAGCTTGGCCGGGAGAAACAACTATGGCTACACCTTC. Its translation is CASSLAGRNNYGYTF.

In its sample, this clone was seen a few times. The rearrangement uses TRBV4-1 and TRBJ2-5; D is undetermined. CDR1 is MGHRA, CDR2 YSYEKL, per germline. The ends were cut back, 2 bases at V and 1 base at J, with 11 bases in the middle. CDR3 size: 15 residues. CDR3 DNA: TGCGCCAGCAGCCAAACGGAAGTAGCCCAAGAGACCCAGTACTTC. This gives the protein CASSQTEVAQETQYF.

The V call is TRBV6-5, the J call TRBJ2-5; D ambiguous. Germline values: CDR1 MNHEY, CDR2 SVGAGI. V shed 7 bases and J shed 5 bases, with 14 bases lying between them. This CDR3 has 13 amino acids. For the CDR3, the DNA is TGTGCCAGCACCCACCGCTACGCCGAGACCCAGTACTTC. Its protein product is CASTHRYAETQYF.

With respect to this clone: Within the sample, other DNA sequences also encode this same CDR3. DNA of the CDR3: TGTGCCAGCTCACCACCTAGCTCCTACGAGCAGTACTTC. This gives the protein CASSPPSSYEQYF. This chain uses TRBV18 with TRBJ2-7, with D uncertain. V was trimmed by 0 bases and J by 0 bases, leaving 3 bases between them. In germline, CDR1 is KGHSH, CDR2 LQKENI. The CDR3 length is 13 residues.

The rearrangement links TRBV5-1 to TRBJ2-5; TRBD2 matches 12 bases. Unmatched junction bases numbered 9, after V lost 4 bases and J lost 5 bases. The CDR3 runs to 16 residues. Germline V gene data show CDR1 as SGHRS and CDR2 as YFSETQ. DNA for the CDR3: TGCGCCAGCAGCCCAGGACTAGCGGGAACCGGGGAGACCCAGTACTTC. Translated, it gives CASSPGLAGTGETQYF.

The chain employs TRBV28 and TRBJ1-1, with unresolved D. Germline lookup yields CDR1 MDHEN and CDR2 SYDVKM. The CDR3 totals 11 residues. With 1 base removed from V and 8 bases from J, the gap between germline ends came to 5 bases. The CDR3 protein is CASSLYREAFF. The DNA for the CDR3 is TGTGCCAGCAGTTTATACCGGGAAGCTTTCTTT.